The clone carrying this T cell receptor beta chain turned up a few times. Its target is unknown. TCRdb recomputed calls from the multiplex PCR reads with MiXCR, one row per CDR3 protein. Here the sample spans 200,000 or so distinct CDR3 sequences, roughly 31% being singletons. The data were obtained in a study of breast tumors, draining lymph nodes, adjacent tissues. The germline V gene encodes CDR1 LNHDA and CDR2 SQIVND (reference sequence). CDR3 length: 14 amino acids. The V and J ends lost 5 bases and 2 bases respectively, with 12 bases between them. Study results and caveats: Data fit most tumor T cells coming from lymph node, expanding in tumor. Luminal-like breast cancer showed significantly higher tumor–nontumor repertoire similarity than basal-like. Tumors had less TCR diversity than lymph nodes, more than nontumor tissue.

Breast cancer patients provided tissue from their axillary draining lymph nodes. Specimen: axillary lymph node tissue. The chain employs TRBV19 and TRBJ1-2; maybe TRBD1 (6 bases). This TCR came from a female donor with breast cancer. Some clones in this sample may be carry-over from other donors' samples. CDR3 sequence reads: CASSLGHRNYGYTF. The CDR3 DNA reads TGTGCCAGTAGTCTGGGACATAGGAACTATGGCTACACCTTC.